The next 22 T cell receptor beta chains were all read from a single sample in a study of shared clonotypes between healthy human individuals. Generated by immunoSEQ multiplex PCR, the TCRdb table keeps only in-frame clones and is missing some. The sample lists 2 million to 2.5 million clones; 93% were seen once. The sequenced material came from naive CD4+ T cells from PBMCs. Regarding subset: CD45RA+ positively selected. These TCRs come from a man between 18 and 35 years old in good health. Some clones in this sample may be carry-over from other donors' samples.

J is TRBJ2-1 and V is TRBV7-9; 9 nucleotides line up with TRBD1. Germline-derived CDR1 and CDR2 are SEHNR and FQNEAQ (reference sequence). CDR3 length: 15 amino acids. V was pared by 5 bases and J by 7 bases, with 9 bases of the junction left unmatched. CDR3 sequence reads: CASSTRDRAVNEQFF. The CDR3 nucleotides are TGTGCCAGCAGCACCAGGGACAGGGCTGTGAATGAGCAGTTCTTC.

V is TRBV30 and J is TRBJ2-5; D is undetermined. Trimming cost V 0 bases and J 5 bases, with 10 bases left between them. Germline CDR1 GTSNPN, CDR2 SVGIG (reference sequence). The CDR3 length is 13 residues. CDR3 in DNA: TGTGCCTGGAGTGTGAATACGAGGGAGACCCAGTACTTC. Translated: CAWSVNTRETQYF. The variable domain in full, completed from reference TRBV30 and TRBJ2-5, reads SQTIHQWPATLVQPVGSPLSLECTVEGTSNPNLYWYRQAAGRGLQLLFYSVGIGQISSEVPQNLSASRPQDRQFILSSKKLLLSDSGFYLCAWSVNTRETQYFGPGTRLLVL.

The sample holds one count of this clone. In DNA, the CDR3 is TGTGCCAGCAGTGAAAACGACAGGGCTGAAGCTTTCTTT. Translated, it gives CASSENDRAEAFF. The V call is TRBV28, the J call TRBJ1-1; TRBD1 matches 7 bases. Germline lookup yields CDR1 MDHEN and CDR2 SYDVKM. V gave up 5 bases and J gave up 6 bases; unmatched junction bases: 6. This CDR3 is built from 13 residues. Complete variable domain (other parts from reference TRBV28 and TRBJ1-1): DVKVTQSSRYLVKRTGEKVFLECVQDMDHENMFWYRQDPGLGLRLIYFSYDVKMKEKGDIPEGYSVSREKKERFSLILESASTNQTSMYLCASSENDRAEAFFGQGTRLTVV.

This clone was counted once. The chain links TRBV28 to TRBJ1-1, with D perhaps matching TRBD1 (6 bases). The V gene's germline CDR1 is MDHEN and CDR2 SYDVKM. The CDR3 consists of 16 residues. V was shortened by 6 bases and J by 4 bases, with 21 bases between the two germline ends. The CDR3 here is CASSLGTLIVSTEAFF. CDR3 sequence (DNA): TGTGCCAGCAGCTTAGGGACATTAATAGTAAGCACTGAAGCTTTCTTT.

A remark on this clone: At the DNA level, this CDR3 is encoded by other sequences in the same sample as well. The chain recombines TRBV5-1 with TRBJ2-3, with 9 positions matching TRBD1. With V trimmed by 2 bases and J by 3 bases, 1 base remained unmatched. The CDR3 totals 14 residues. Germline V gene sequence: CDR1 SGHRS, CDR2 YFSETQ. Here the CDR3 reads CASSLQGATDTQYF. CDR3 nucleotide sequence: TGCGCCAGCAGCTTACAGGGGGCAACAGATACGCAGTATTTT.

The chain has TRBV27 and TRBJ1-2, with 9 bases that match TRBD1. After removal of 5 bases from V and 8 bases from J, the junction contained 9 bases not matched to a gene. The germline CDR1 and CDR2 sequences are MNHEY and SMNVEV (reference sequence). CDR3 size: 14 residues. In DNA, the CDR3 is TGTGCCAGCAGTCCCCGGGACAGGGCCGGCGGCTACACCTTC. Translation: CASSPRDRAGGYTF.

This clone was recorded once. The genes are TRBV7-9 and TRBJ2-1, with 10 bases identical to TRBD2. The CDR3 spans 19 residues. Germline V gives CDR1 SEHNR, CDR2 FQNEAQ (reference sequence). Trimming cost V 5 bases and J 4 bases; bases outside gene matches: 17. This CDR3 reads CASSILAVLAGGRYNEQFF. The CDR3 nucleotides read TGTGCCAGCAGCATACTAGCTGTATTAGCGGGAGGAAGGTACAATGAGCAGTTCTTC.

The V gene is TRBV4-1, the J gene TRBJ2-1; the D is unclear. The germline gives CDR1 MGHRA, CDR2 YSYEKL. The CDR3 consists of 15 residues. Trimming shortened V by 0 bases and J by 3 bases, and 9 bases separated the two germline ends. The CDR3: CASSQDVSLYNEQFF. CDR3 coding DNA: TGCGCCAGCAGCCAAGATGTTAGCCTCTACAATGAGCAGTTCTTC.

The chain couples TRBV30 to TRBJ1-3, with D unclear. Germline-derived CDR1 and CDR2 are GTSNPN and SVGIG (reference sequence). The CDR3 has 17 residues. Trimming removed 1 base from V and 7 bases from J, with 23 bases in between. The chain's CDR3 is CAWSAPNPTAPGNTIYF. CDR3 nucleotide sequence: TGTGCCTGGAGTGCCCCTAACCCGACTGCGCCGGGGAACACCATATATTTT.

This clone appeared a few times. CDR3 amino acids: CASSQARTGGNQPQHF. As DNA, the CDR3 is TGCGCCAGCAGCCAAGCACGGACAGGGGGCAATCAGCCCCAGCATTTT. The V call is TRBV4-1, the J call TRBJ1-5; 9 bases agree with TRBD1. J was trimmed by 2 bases and V by 1 base; bases with no gene match: 3. CDR3 length: 16 amino acids. CDR1 is MGHRA and CDR2 is YSYEKL in the germline V gene.

V gene TRBV6-1 combines with J gene TRBJ1-5, with D maybe TRBD1 (5 bases). Germline V CDR1 and CDR2: MNHNS, SASEGT. The CDR3 has 14 amino acids. The V and J ends lost 10 bases and 2 bases respectively, with 15 bases between them. CDR3 nucleotide sequence: TGTGCCACCCAGTCAGGCAGGGGCAATCAGCCCCAGCATTTT. Its translation: CATQSGRGNQPQHF.

The V gene is TRBV5-5, the J gene TRBJ1-1, with 8 bases fitting TRBD1. Germline V gene sequence: CDR1 SGHKS, CDR2 YYEKEE (reference sequence). V was pared by 5 bases and J by 3 bases, with 9 bases of the junction left unmatched. CDR3 size: 15 residues. The DNA of the CDR3 is TGTGCCAGCAGATACCAGGGGGCAGCGGACACTGAAGCTTTCTTT. Translated, it gives CASRYQGAADTEAFF.

The chain couples TRBV30 to TRBJ2-1; 8 nucleotides agree with TRBD1. The CDR3 loop spans 13 amino acids. V trimming: 1 base; J trimming: 9 bases; junction bases outside the gene matches: 5. Germline V gene data show CDR1 as GTSNPN and CDR2 as SVGIG (reference sequence). The CDR3 loop reads CAWSGQGTSEQFF. The CDR3 DNA is TGTGCCTGGAGTGGACAGGGGACCTCTGAGCAGTTCTTC.

The chain has TRBV7-9 and TRBJ2-6; 7 bases fit TRBD2. Unmatched junction bases numbered 10, after V lost 7 bases and J lost 4 bases. Germline CDR1 SEHNR, CDR2 FQNEAQ (reference sequence). The CDR3 contains 16 residues. The CDR3 loop reads CASTIYSGYGANVLTF. The CDR3 DNA reads as TGTGCCAGCACCATATATAGCGGGTACGGGGCCAACGTCCTGACTTTC.

The chain couples TRBV11-3 to TRBJ2-1; the D call may be TRBD1 or TRBD2 (5 bases each). V lost 0 bases and J lost 0, with 18 bases in between. This CDR3 is built from 19 residues. Germline loops: CDR1 SGHNT, CDR2 YENEEA. The CDR3 protein is CASSLDHLGDRSSYNEQFF. The CDR3 bases are TGTGCCAGCAGCTTAGATCATCTAGGGGACCGCAGCTCCTACAATGAGCAGTTCTTC.

This chain links TRBV5-6 with TRBJ2-1; no clear D gene. Germline CDR1 SGHDT, CDR2 YYEEEE. The CDR3 runs 15 residues. V lost 4 bases and J 4 bases, leaving 15 bases between the germline ends. The CDR3 nucleotides are TGTGCCAGCAGCCCCTCGGGCGGTGGATACAATGAGCAGTTCTTC. This codes for CASSPSGGGYNEQFF.

In its sample, this clone was seen once. The chain couples TRBV19 to TRBJ2-1; D is perhaps TRBD1 or TRBD2 (7 bases each). The CDR3 length is 17 residues. CDR1 and CDR2 (germline): LNHDA, SQIVND (reference sequence). Trimming cost V 2 bases and J 7 bases, with 21 bases left between them. This CDR3 reads CASSISPGGAKLNEQFF. CDR3 coding DNA: TGTGCCAGTAGTATATCGCCAGGGGGGGCGAAATTGAATGAGCAGTTCTTC.

The chain employs TRBV7-9 and TRBJ2-7; TRBD2 agrees at 7 bases. Trimming cost V 5 bases and J 1 base; bases outside gene matches: 11. There are 16 residues in the CDR3. Germline V gene data show CDR1 as SEHNR and CDR2 as FQNEAQ (reference sequence). The DNA of the CDR3 is TGTGCCAGCAGCCCCCCCCCGCGGGAGAGGTCCTACGAGCAGTACTTC. The encoded protein is CASSPPPRERSYEQYF.

V usage is TRBV2 and J usage is TRBJ2-1; D unclear. The CDR3 runs to 13 residues. The germline V and J ends were trimmed by 6 bases and 7 bases, with 13 bases remaining between them. The V gene's germline CDR1 is SNHLY and CDR2 FYNNEI. CDR3 DNA sequence: TGTGCCAGCAGCCTGGGCCTGGGGAATGAGCAGTTCTTC. Translating it yields CASSLGLGNEQFF.

Of note for this clone: This CDR3 is also generated by other DNA sequences in the sample. The chain employs TRBV28 and TRBJ1-2; no clear D gene. Germline CDR1 is MDHEN and CDR2 is SYDVKM. The ends were cut back, 2 bases at V and 6 bases at J, with 13 bases in the middle. This CDR3 comprises 14 residues. The CDR3 DNA is TGTGCCAGCAGTTTAGCCCGGCCCATACATGGCTACACCTTC. It codes for CASSLARPIHGYTF.

The chain couples TRBV5-6 to TRBJ2-1; 7 positions match TRBD1. This CDR3 contains 15 residues. Germline V lookup: CDR1 SGHDT, CDR2 YYEEEE. The trim removed 4 bases at V and 6 bases at J, leaving 10 bases unmatched. The CDR3: CASSLRTTGTNEQFF. For the CDR3, the DNA is TGTGCCAGCAGCCTCAGGACGACAGGGACCAATGAGCAGTTCTTC.

This rearrangement joins TRBV5-6 to TRBJ2-3, with D possibly being TRBD2 (6 bases). CDR1 is SGHDT and CDR2 is YYEEEE in the germline V gene. The CDR3 covers 15 residues. V was clipped by 4 bases and J by 1 base, with 13 bases between them. CDR3 residues: CASSPRLVRTDTQYF. CDR3 sequence (DNA): TGTGCCAGCAGCCCCCGACTAGTCCGCACAGATACGCAGTATTTT.